These T cell receptor beta chains were read from a single sample in a study of T cell responses to AZD1222 COVID-19 vaccine. Sequenced by immunoSEQ multiplex PCR; TCRdb stores in-frame clones only, minus some. Of about 150,000 clones listed, 70% to 90% are singletons. The sequencing used peripheral blood, collected 28 days after the second dose of the MenACWY control vaccine. All receptors derive from an adult who received the MenACWY meningococcal vaccine as a control. Both conserved end residues are part of each CDR3. Each record gives: CDR3 length, V gene, clone size, J gene, D gene, CDR3 protein, CDR3 DNA. The D gene is left open where the match is weak. Rows may omit the clone size; those that give it use once, few, many or a size class.

>13|TRBV27|few|TRBJ2-7|NA
CASSLTAFYEQYF
TGTGCCAGCAGTTTAACAGCCTTCTACGAGCAGTACTTC
>16|TRBV6-2/TRBV6-3|once|TRBJ2-1|TRBD2
CASSRLAGRSHNEQFF
TGTGCCAGCAGTCGACTAGCGGGGAGATCCCACAATGAGCAGTTCTTC
>16|TRBV24-1|NA|TRBJ2-2|NA
CATSDPTPGLTGELFF
TGTGCCACCAGTGATCCGACCCCGGGACTCACCGGGGAGCTGTTTTTT
>14|TRBV2|NA|TRBJ2-1|TRBD1
CASSEANRGREQFF
TGTGCCAGCAGTGAGGCCAACAGGGGGCGTGAGCAGTTCTTC
>16|TRBV4-1|NA|TRBJ2-7|TRBD2
CASSQEPGLAAYEQYF
TGCGCCAGCAGCCAAGAGCCCGGACTAGCAGCCTACGAGCAGTACTTC
>16|TRBV19|once|TRBJ1-5|NA
CASSPFGKGGDQPQHF
TGTGCCAGTAGTCCCTTCGGCAAAGGGGGGGATCAGCCCCAGCATTTT
>14|TRBV20-1|NA|TRBJ1-1|NA
CSASRARRNTEAFF
TGCAGTGCTAGTAGGGCCAGGAGAAACACTGAAGCTTTCTTT
>13|TRBV13|NA|TRBJ1-1|NA
CASSLWENTEAFF
TGTGCCAGCAGCTTGTGGGAGAACACTGAAGCTTTCTTT
>11|TRBV7-2|NA|TRBJ2-3|NA
CASSFTDTQYF
TGTGCCAGCAGCTTTACTGACACGCAGTATTTT
>13|TRBV11-3|once|TRBJ2-7|TRBD1
CASSWGQIYEQYF
TGTGCCAGCAGCTGGGGACAGATCTACGAGCAGTACTTC
>14|TRBV19|NA|TRBJ1-1|NA
CASSIEQGWTEAFF
TGTGCCAGTAGTATAGAACAGGGTTGGACTGAAGCTTTCTTT
>12|TRBV3-1/TRBV3-2|NA|TRBJ2-1|NA
CASSLSYNEQFF
TGTGCCAGCAGCCTCAGTTACAATGAGCAGTTCTTC
>13|TRBV5-4|NA|TRBJ2-1|TRBD1
CASSPGTDNEQFF
TGTGCCAGCAGCCCGGGGACAGACAATGAGCAGTTCTTC
>11|TRBV5-8|NA|TRBJ1-1|NA
CASSLVGEAFF
TGTGCCAGCAGCTTGGTGGGGGAAGCTTTCTTT
>13|TRBV19|NA|TRBJ1-2|NA
CASRPTANYGYTF
TGTGCCAGTAGGCCTACAGCTAACTATGGCTACACCTTC
>19|TRBV11-3|NA|TRBJ1-3|TRBD1
CASSLGPGQGSQERNTIYF
TGTGCCAGCAGCTTAGGGCCGGGACAGGGATCCCAAGAACGAAACACCATATATTTT
>17|TRBV24-1|once|TRBJ2-1|TRBD2
CATSDLGAGTTHNEQFF
TGTGCCACCAGTGATTTAGGAGCCGGGACTACGCACAATGAGCAGTTCTTC
>13|TRBV5-6|NA|TRBJ2-1|TRBD2
CASSLVSGGSLFF
TGTGCCAGCAGCTTGGTTTCGGGAGGGAGCCTGTTCTTC
>20|TRBV15|NA|TRBJ1-1|TRBD1
CATSRALGLSGTGGRTEAFF
TGTGCCACCAGCAGAGCATTGGGACTATCCGGGACAGGGGGAAGAACTGAAGCTTTCTTT
>17|TRBV28|NA|TRBJ2-3|NA
CASSAAGTQQSTDTQYF
TGTGCCAGCTCCGCAGCCGGGACTCAGCAAAGCACAGATACGCAGTATTTT
>15|TRBV3-1/TRBV3-2|NA|TRBJ1-1|TRBD1
CASSPRQGPNTEAFF
TGTGCCAGCAGCCCCCGACAGGGGCCGAACACTGAAGCTTTCTTT
>13|TRBV5-1|NA|TRBJ1-5|NA
CASSLLSNQPQHF
TGCGCCAGCAGCTTACTTAGCAATCAGCCCCAGCATTTT